These 10 T cell receptor beta chains were sequenced from one sample in a study of T cells after yellow fever vaccination (dated by TCRdb to the late 2010s). The library was made by 5' RACE. Sequencing relied on an Illumina NovaSeq 6000. Through fastp at Q25 and MiXCR, TCRdb rebuilt clones from the public reads, retaining in-frame beta chains. Identical CDR3 proteins give one entry, which carries the most common genes and DNA. Present in this sample are roughly 99,000 distinct CDR3 sequences, 5.8% of which were seen just once. The top ten constitute approximately 39% of the sample. This specimen's treatment or condition label, per the study, means: live attenuated yellow fever vaccine strain. The source material was CD8+ T cells sorted from PBMCs, sampled 10 days after the yellow fever booster vaccination. Receptor source: a man aged 18 to 30 who received the YFV17D yellow fever vaccine.

This clonotype was recorded at least ten times. The genes are TRBV7-2 and TRBJ2-7; D is unclear. Germline V gives CDR1 SGHTA, CDR2 FQGNSA. The CDR3 runs 12 residues. The germline V and J ends were trimmed by 5 bases and 3 bases, with 8 bases remaining between them. The CDR3 sequence: CASSVDNYEQYF. CDR3 bases: TGTGCCAGCAGCGTAGATAACTACGAGCAGTACTTC.

This clonotype was seen a few times. The rearrangement joins TRBV4-3 to TRBJ2-3; possibly TRBD1 or TRBD2 for D (5 bases each). Germline values: CDR1 LGHNA, CDR2 YSLEER. This CDR3 region has 16 residues. V was clipped by 0 bases and J by 1 base, with 11 bases between them. The CDR3 DNA follows: TGCGCCAGCAGCCAAGAGGGGCGAGGGGGCACAGATACGCAGTATTTT. Translating it yields CASSQEGRGGTDTQYF.

This sequence joins TRBV28 and TRBJ2-7; TRBD1 agrees at 8 bases. CDR3 length: 15 amino acids. The V segment lost 2 bases and the J segment 1 base; nucleotides outside the gene matches: 4. From germline, CDR1 is MDHEN and CDR2 SYDVKM. DNA for the CDR3: TGTGCCAGCAGTTTAGGCAGGGGGCCTTCCTACGAGCAGTACGTC. Translated, it gives CASSLGRGPSYEQYV.

The table lists this clonotype with a few counts. The rearrangement uses TRBV6-6 and TRBJ2-2; D might be TRBD1 (6 bases). V was trimmed by 6 bases and J by 3 bases, leaving 11 bases between them. The CDR3 length is 14 residues. Germline-derived CDR1 and CDR2 are MNHNY and SVGAGI (reference sequence). The CDR3 spells CASSPRGYTGELFF. The CDR3 DNA is TGTGCCAGCAGCCCTAGGGGGTACACCGGGGAGCTGTTTTTT.

This chain joins TRBV5-5 and TRBJ1-4; D remains ambiguous. Germline lookup yields CDR1 SGHKS and CDR2 YYEKEE (reference sequence). Trimming removed 2 bases at V and 8 bases at J, with 10 bases between. The CDR3 runs 13 residues. The CDR3 DNA follows: TGTGCCAGCAGCTTCCAGGTACACGAAAAACTGTTTTTT. Translating it yields CASSFQVHEKLFF.

This clonotype was detected a few times. The chain combines TRBV6-1 with TRBJ2-7; D gene unclear. The CDR3 runs to 13 residues. CDR1 and CDR2 from the germline V gene are MNHNS and SASEGT. The V end lost 4 bases, the J end lost 2 bases, and 9 bases lay between the germline ends. Here the CDR3 DNA reads TGTGCCAGCAGTGTGGCTATCCCCTACGAGCAGTACGTC. It codes for CASSVAIPYEQYV.

At least ten counts were recorded for this clonotype. This rearrangement joins TRBV29-1 to TRBJ2-2, with TRBD1 matching 7 bases. CDR3 length: 13 amino acids. Germline CDR1 SQVTM, CDR2 ANQGSEA. V was clipped by 7 bases and J by 3 bases; unmatched bases: 5. Here the CDR3 DNA reads TGCAGCGCGTTTACAGGGGACACCGGGGAGCTGTTTTTT. It yields the protein CSAFTGDTGELFF.

This sequence joins TRBV14 and TRBJ2-5; 7 bases match TRBD1. J lost 2 bases, V lost 4 bases, and 7 bases had no gene match. CDR1 and CDR2 (germline): SGHDN, FVKESK. The CDR3 extends over 15 amino acids. CDR3 nucleotides: TGTGCCAGCAGCCCTGGGACAGCTCATCAAGAGACCCAGTACTTC. It translates to CASSPGTAHQETQYF. Combining the CDR3 with reference TRBV14 and TRBJ2-5 gives the whole variable domain EAGVTQFPSHSVIEKGQTVTLRCDPISGHDNLYWYRRVMGKEIKFLLHFVKESKQDESGMPNNRFLAERTGGTYSTLKVQPAELEDSGVYFCASSPGTAHQETQYFGPGTRLLVL.

As concerns this clonotype: Since the CDR3 does not end with the conserved phenylalanine or tryptophan, this likely comes from a read error. The chain employs TRBV20-1 and TRBJ1-3, with 8 bases lining up with TRBD1. Trimming removed 3 bases from V and 3 bases from J; junction bases left unmatched: 4. The CDR3 is 14 residues long. Germline CDR1 is DFQATT and CDR2 is SNEGSKA (reference sequence). The CDR3 DNA reads as TGCAGTGCTAGGGACAGGGAGTATGGAAACACCATATATCTT. Translation: CSARDREYGNTIYL.

This clonotype was detected a few times. J is TRBJ1-1 and V is TRBV7-9; D uncertain. The V gene lost 5 bases and the J gene lost 5 bases, with 9 bases spanning the gap. CDR1 is SEHNR, CDR2 FQNEAQ, per germline (reference sequence). CDR3 length: 12 amino acids. This CDR3 is CASSDLQTEAFF. The CDR3 DNA follows: TGTGCCAGCAGCGATCTTCAGACTGAAGCTTTCTTT. Based on the CDR3 plus reference TRBV7-9 and TRBJ1-1, the full variable domain is DTGVSQNPRHKITKRGQNVTFRCDPISEHNRLYWYRQTLGQGPEFLTYFQNEAQLEKSRLLSDRFSAERPKGSFSTLEIQRTEQGDSAMYLCASSDLQTEAFFGQGTRLTVV.